These 26 T cell receptor beta chains were all obtained from the same sample, sequenced in a study of cytomegalovirus exposure and HLA in healthy donors. The PCR made use of 60 Vbeta and 13 Jbeta primers. Sequencing was performed with immunoSEQ multiplex PCR; in TCRdb, only in-frame clones are kept and a portion is missing. The sample records roughly 150,000 clones, 70% to 80% being singletons. Sequenced sample: PBMCs. These receptors originate from a woman aged 40 to 50 in good health and CMV-seronegative.

This sequence joins TRBV4-3 and TRBJ2-2; D possibly corresponds to TRBD2 (5 bases). This CDR3 has 14 residues. Trimming took off 0 bases at V and 9 bases at J, with 11 bases between the two ends. Germline CDR1 is LGHNA and CDR2 is YSLEER. CDR3 protein: CASSQDQLVRELFF. CDR3 coding DNA: TGCGCCAGCAGCCAAGACCAACTAGTCCGGGAGCTGTTTTTT.

The rearrangement joins TRBV7-2 to TRBJ2-5; TRBD2 matches 13 bases. Germline V gene lookup returns CDR1 SGHTA and CDR2 FQGNSA. The CDR3 consists of 15 residues. Unmatched junction bases numbered 3, after V lost 5 bases and J lost 3 bases. The CDR3 nucleotides are TGTGCCAGCAGCGGGACTAGCGGGGCTGAAGAGACCCAGTACTTC. It is translated as CASSGTSGAEETQYF.

The chain uses TRBV5-1 and TRBJ2-7; the D gene is possibly TRBD2 (5 bases). Trimming took off 8 bases at V and 3 bases at J, with 15 bases between the two ends. The CDR3 runs 13 residues. Germline V lookup: CDR1 SGHRS, CDR2 YFSETQ. The CDR3 spells CASTTRPDYEQYF. CDR3 nucleotide sequence: TGCGCCAGTACCACTAGGCCCGACTACGAGCAGTACTTC. Based on the CDR3 plus reference TRBV5-1 and TRBJ2-7, the full variable domain is KAGVTQTPRYLIKTRGQQVTLSCSPISGHRSVSWYQQTPGQGLQFLFEYFSETQRNKGNFPGRFSGRQFSNSRSEMNVSTLELGDSALYLCASTTRPDYEQYFGPGTRLTVT.

The rearrangement links TRBV28 to TRBJ2-1; the D gene is possibly TRBD1 (5 bases). This CDR3 region has 15 residues. Deletions cut 7 bases from V and 5 bases from J, with 18 bases between. Germline loops: CDR1 MDHEN, CDR2 SYDVKM. The CDR3 sequence is CASTPAGYKNNEQFF. For the CDR3, the DNA is TGTGCCAGCACTCCGGCAGGGTATAAGAACAATGAGCAGTTCTTC.

The rearrangement links TRBV7-2 to TRBJ1-1; D remains unclear. The V and J ends lost 1 base and 4 bases respectively, with 16 bases between them. Germline V gene data show CDR1 as SGHTA and CDR2 as FQGNSA. This CDR3 comprises 16 residues. In DNA, the CDR3 is TGTGCCAGCAGCTTAGTCGGGGATGGACGGACCACTGAAGCTTTCTTT. It encodes CASSLVGDGRTTEAFF. The entire variable domain, with the rest obtained from reference TRBV7-2 and TRBJ1-1, is as follows: GAGVSQSPSNKVTEKGKDVELRCDPISGHTALYWYRQSLGQGLEFLIYFQGNSAPDKSGLPSDRFSAERTGGSVSTLTIQRTQQEDSAVYLCASSLVGDGRTTEAFFGQGTRLTVV.

The rearrangement joins TRBV5-6 to TRBJ2-7, with a weak D call TRBD1 (5 bases). The germline gives CDR1 SGHDT, CDR2 YYEEEE. V lost 4 bases and J 5 bases, leaving 19 bases between the germline ends. This CDR3 contains 15 residues. The CDR3 protein is CASSLSSTAPHEQYF. The CDR3 nucleotides are TGTGCCAGCAGCCTATCCTCGACAGCCCCCCACGAGCAGTACTTC.

The chain is built from TRBV7-8 and TRBJ2-2, with a tentative D call TRBD1 (5 bases). CDR3 size: 17 residues. CDR1 SGHVS and CDR2 FQNEAQ come from the germline V gene. V gave up 0 bases and J gave up 0 bases, with 11 bases separating them. The CDR3 DNA reads as TGTGCCAGCAGCTTAGCGTTGTCAGGGTCGAACACCGGGGAGCTGTTTTTT. Encoded protein: CASSLALSGSNTGELFF.

J is TRBJ2-3 and V is TRBV11-1; 8 nucleotides align to TRBD2. The CDR3 totals 19 residues. Germline CDR1 is SGHAT and CDR2 is FQDESV (reference sequence). With 2 bases clipped from V and 1 base from J, the junction kept 14 bases outside the gene matches. In DNA, the CDR3 is TGTGCCAGCAGCTTACGAAGAAGCCGGGGGGGCCAAGGCACAGATACGCAGTATTTT. It yields the protein CASSLRRSRGGQGTDTQYF.

The V gene is TRBV14, the J gene TRBJ2-3; D is ambiguous. Germline-derived CDR1 and CDR2 are SGHDN and FVKESK. Trimming left V 1 base short and J 2 bases short, with 7 bases between. The CDR3 length is 14 residues. The CDR3 region has the DNA TGTGCCAGCAGCCAAGTTATATCCACAGATACGCAGTATTTT. Protein sequence: CASSQVISTDTQYF. Supplemented by reference TRBV14 and TRBJ2-3, the full variable domain reads EAGVTQFPSHSVIEKGQTVTLRCDPISGHDNLYWYRRVMGKEIKFLLHFVKESKQDESGMPNNRFLAERTGGTYSTLKVQPAELEDSGVYFCASSQVISTDTQYFGPGTRLTVL.

This rearrangement joins TRBV2 to TRBJ2-1; 8 bases match TRBD1. V shed 1 base, J shed 8 bases, and the junction held 7 bases outside the gene matches. CDR3 length: 15 amino acids. The V gene's germline CDR1 is SNHLY and CDR2 FYNNEI. The CDR3 region is CASSEGGTGGYEQFF. The CDR3 nucleotides read TGTGCCAGCAGTGAAGGCGGTACAGGGGGTTATGAGCAGTTCTTC.

The genes are TRBV10-3 and TRBJ2-2, with TRBD2 identical over 7 bases. There are 18 residues in the CDR3. Germline V gene data show CDR1 as ENHRY and CDR2 as SYGVKD. V shed 3 bases, J shed 2 bases, and the junction held 12 bases outside the gene matches. DNA of the CDR3: TGTGCCATCAGTGACCCCGTGGGGGGGATCAGCAACACCGGGGAGCTGTTTTTT. Amino acids: CAISDPVGGISNTGELFF.

J is TRBJ2-7 and V is TRBV5-4; 10 nucleotides match TRBD2. Germline CDR1 reads SGHNT; CDR2 reads YYREEE (reference sequence). J gave up 0 bases and V 2 bases, and 8 bases lay outside the gene matches. The CDR3 runs 17 residues. CDR3 loop: CASSLGLAAQSSYEQYF. CDR3 DNA: TGTGCCAGCAGCTTAGGACTAGCGGCCCAGAGCTCCTACGAGCAGTACTTC.

The rearrangement links TRBV29-1 to TRBJ1-1; the match to TRBD1 covers 10 bases. V lost 6 bases to trimming and J lost 3 bases; unmatched junction nucleotides: 4. In germline, CDR1 is SQVTM, CDR2 ANQGSEA. The CDR3 loop spans 13 amino acids. The CDR3, as DNA: TGCAGCGTAACGGGACAGGGGTACACTGAAGCTTTCTTT. Protein: CSVTGQGYTEAFF.

The V gene is TRBV10-3, the J gene TRBJ1-4; D may be TRBD1 (6 bases). Per the germline V gene, CDR1 is ENHRY and CDR2 is SYGVKD. The CDR3 consists of 16 residues. The V gene lost 3 bases and the J gene lost 4 bases, with 15 bases spanning the gap. In DNA, the CDR3 is TGTGCCATCAGTGACGCGAAGGGGGACGATAATGAAAAACTGTTTTTT. Its translation is CAISDAKGDDNEKLFF.

The chain combines TRBV6-5 with TRBJ2-7, with D possibly matching TRBD2 (6 bases). Germline lookup yields CDR1 MNHEY and CDR2 SVGAGI. V lost 2 bases to trimming and J lost 3 bases, with 11 bases between them. The CDR3 is 14 amino acids. The CDR3 loop is CASSYGGVFYEQYF. In DNA form, the CDR3 reads TGTGCCAGCAGTTACGGAGGGGTTTTCTACGAGCAGTACTTC.

V is TRBV5-5 and J is TRBJ1-1; perhaps TRBD1 as D (6 bases). The CDR3 consists of 13 residues. V shed 4 bases and J shed 2 bases, with 9 bases lying between them. Germline CDR1 SGHKS, CDR2 YYEKEE (reference sequence). CDR3 in amino acids: CASSPGTNTEAFF. The CDR3 DNA reads TGTGCCAGCAGCCCTGGGACAAACACTGAAGCTTTCTTT.

This chain connects TRBV7-9 to TRBJ2-5, with no clear D. The V gene lost 3 bases and the J gene lost 5 bases, with 10 bases spanning the gap. The CDR3 consists of 13 residues. Germline CDR1 reads SEHNR; CDR2 reads FQNEAQ (reference sequence). Written as DNA, the CDR3 is TGTGCCAGCAGCTTTCAGATTCCGGAGACCCAGTACTTC. It codes for CASSFQIPETQYF.

The chain has TRBV10-1 and TRBJ1-6; weak D call: TRBD1 (6 bases). The CDR3 contains 17 residues. Germline V gives CDR1 WNHNN, CDR2 SYGVQD (reference sequence). Trimming removed 3 bases at V and 2 bases at J, with 14 bases between. CDR3 DNA: TGCGCCAGCAGTGAAGGGGGAACAGGGCCCTATAATTCACCCCTCCACTTT. This gives the protein CASSEGGTGPYNSPLHF.

This clone was counted once. DNA for the CDR3: TGTGCCAGCAGCTTAGCGGTGGCGGGGACTGAAGCTTTCTTT. Residues: CASSLAVAGTEAFF. The V call is TRBV7-3, the J call TRBJ1-1; D ambiguous. Trimming stripped 2 bases from V and 5 bases from J, with 12 bases between. Per the germline V gene, CDR1 is SGHTA and CDR2 is FQGTGA. This CDR3 is built from 14 residues.

V usage is TRBV5-3 and J usage is TRBJ2-1, with a possible D match to TRBD1 (5 bases). TRBV5-3 has ORF status, its function being uncertain. This CDR3 contains 13 residues. Trimming took off 2 bases at V and 9 bases at J, with 12 bases between the two ends. The CDR3 spells CARSFFRDREQFF. CDR3 in DNA: TGTGCCAGAAGCTTTTTCAGGGATCGTGAGCAGTTCTTC.

The chain couples TRBV28 to TRBJ1-2; 9 nucleotides align to TRBD1. Trimming removed 3 bases from V and 1 base from J; junction bases left unmatched: 6. CDR3 length equals 16 residues. Germline CDR1 and CDR2: MDHEN and SYDVKM. The CDR3 region is CASSFLPGQGNYGYTF. CDR3 DNA: TGTGCCAGCAGTTTCCTCCCGGGACAGGGTAACTATGGCTACACCTTC.

Concerning this clone: A junction end diverges from the germline sequence, so it may reflect a read error. This chain connects TRBV7-9 to TRBJ2-6; a possible D gene is TRBD2 (6 bases). The CDR3 is 15 residues long. Germline-derived CDR1 and CDR2 are SEHNR and FQNEAQ (reference sequence). Here the CDR3 DNA reads TGTTCCAGCAGCTTAGCGGAGGGTGGGGCCAACGTCCTGACTTTC. Translating gives CSSSLAEGGANVLTF.

J is TRBJ2-5 and V is TRBV4-2; tentative D call: TRBD1 (6 bases). The end of the DNA is better explained by TRBJ2-7, so the J call may be wrong. The CDR3 sequence is 18 residues long. Looked up from germline, CDR1 is LGHNA and CDR2 is YNFKEQ. The chain's CDR3 is CASSQGGSGTPLFYEQYF. The CDR3 bases are TGTGCCAGCAGCCAAGGGGGTAGTGGGACACCCCTCTTCTACGAGCAGTACTTC.

The rearrangement links TRBV10-2 to TRBJ2-1; 10 bases line up with TRBD2. The junction had 9 bases not matched to a gene; V was cut back by 3 bases and J by 7 bases. The germline V gene has CDR1 WSHSY and CDR2 SAAADI. The CDR3 contains 16 residues. The CDR3 DNA reads TGCGCCAGCAGTGATATAGCCCTAGCGGGGGATAATGAGCAGTTCTTC. It codes for CASSDIALAGDNEQFF.

The gene calls are TRBV19 and TRBJ1-5, with 7 bases aligning to TRBD1. Germline CDR1 is LNHDA and CDR2 is SQIVND (reference sequence). The V gene end was trimmed by 4 bases and the J gene end by 3 bases; junction bases not matched to a gene: 6. CDR3 length: 15 amino acids. The CDR3 reads CASSRGGVYNQPQHF. The CDR3 coding sequence is TGTGCCAGTAGTAGAGGGGGCGTTTACAATCAGCCCCAGCATTTT.

V and J are TRBV15 and TRBJ2-7; no clear D gene. The germline V and J ends were trimmed by 0 bases and 2 bases, with 5 bases remaining between them. CDR1 and CDR2 (germline): LNHNV, YYDKDF (reference sequence). The CDR3 totals 13 residues. This CDR3 is CATSRDRTYEQYF. In nucleotides, the CDR3 is TGTGCCACCAGCAGAGACAGGACCTACGAGCAGTACTTC.